This T cell receptor beta chain was retrieved from a study of OX40 agonist ivuxolimab in advanced cancers. Study conclusions and caveats: Average numbers of expanded clones were greater in CD8+ T cells than in CD4+. Partial responders at 0.1-3.0 mg/kg showed near-lowest clonal expansion.

The repertoire was sequenced with immunoSEQ multiplex PCR; TCRdb's copy has only in-frame clones and lacks some. Of 65,000 to 95,000 clones in the sample, about 80% were seen once. At cycle 4 day 1, cycle 7 day 1, and baseline, blood was sampled. This CDR3 spans 15 amino acids. Germline V CDR1 and CDR2: LNHDA, SQIVND (reference sequence). The junction had 6 bases not matched to a gene; V was cut back by 4 bases and J by 3 bases. A word on this clone: Its antigen remains unknown.

Material: CD4+ or CD8+ T cells sorted from blood, obtained in a trial of the OX40 agonist ivuxolimab. The clonotype was recovered from an adult with an advanced solid tumor such as melanoma, head and neck, liver or kidney cancer. This chain uses TRBV19 with TRBJ2-7, with 10 bases identical to TRBD1. In DNA form, the CDR3 reads TGTGCCAGTAGTACGTACCGGGACAGGGGCTACGAGCAGTACTTC. Amino acid sequence: CASSTYRDRGYEQYF.